This TCR beta chain was sequenced in a study of cytomegalovirus exposure and HLA in healthy donors. The study's findings and limits: The study recorded around 160 TCR beta chains that were cytomegalovirus-associated. A later analysis found TCR association rates differed by HLA locus, highest for DRB1 and lowest for HLA-C. Among donors in an Asian-associated ancestry cluster, a later analysis reportedly found fewer N-insertions than the roughly 700-donor mean.

This PCR relied on a set of 60 Vbeta primers and 13 Jbeta primers. Clones were read by immunoSEQ multiplex PCR, and TCRdb kept only the in-frame ones, dropping some. In total, the table holds 150,000 to 200,000 clones. With regard to this clone: Antigen specificity is unknown.

The sample consisted of PBMCs. This receptor was taken from a young woman in good health and CMV-seropositive.

CDR3 sequence: CASSVGAYGANVLTF. DNA for the CDR3: TGTGCCAGCAGCGTAGGGGCGTATGGGGCCAACGTCCTGACTTTC. The gene calls are TRBV9 and TRBJ2-6, with no clear D. Trimming cost V 0 bases and J 3 bases, with 7 bases left between them. Germline lookup yields CDR1 SGDLS and CDR2 YYNGEE. The CDR3 spans 15 residues.